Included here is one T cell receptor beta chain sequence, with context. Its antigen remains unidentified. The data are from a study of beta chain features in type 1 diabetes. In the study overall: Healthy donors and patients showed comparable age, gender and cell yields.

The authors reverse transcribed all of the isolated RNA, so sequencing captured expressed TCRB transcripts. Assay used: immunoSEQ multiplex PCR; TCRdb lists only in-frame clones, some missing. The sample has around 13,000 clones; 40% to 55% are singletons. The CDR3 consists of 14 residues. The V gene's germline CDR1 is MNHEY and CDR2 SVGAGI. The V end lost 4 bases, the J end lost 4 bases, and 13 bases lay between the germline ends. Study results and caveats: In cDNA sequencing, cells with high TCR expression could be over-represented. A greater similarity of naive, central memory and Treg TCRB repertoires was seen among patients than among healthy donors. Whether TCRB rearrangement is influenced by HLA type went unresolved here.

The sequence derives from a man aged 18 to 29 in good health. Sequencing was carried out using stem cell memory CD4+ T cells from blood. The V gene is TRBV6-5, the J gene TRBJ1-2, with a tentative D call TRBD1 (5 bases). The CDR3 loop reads CASSLGQGLYGYTF. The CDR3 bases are TGTGCCAGCAGTTTAGGCCAGGGACTCTATGGCTACACCTTC.